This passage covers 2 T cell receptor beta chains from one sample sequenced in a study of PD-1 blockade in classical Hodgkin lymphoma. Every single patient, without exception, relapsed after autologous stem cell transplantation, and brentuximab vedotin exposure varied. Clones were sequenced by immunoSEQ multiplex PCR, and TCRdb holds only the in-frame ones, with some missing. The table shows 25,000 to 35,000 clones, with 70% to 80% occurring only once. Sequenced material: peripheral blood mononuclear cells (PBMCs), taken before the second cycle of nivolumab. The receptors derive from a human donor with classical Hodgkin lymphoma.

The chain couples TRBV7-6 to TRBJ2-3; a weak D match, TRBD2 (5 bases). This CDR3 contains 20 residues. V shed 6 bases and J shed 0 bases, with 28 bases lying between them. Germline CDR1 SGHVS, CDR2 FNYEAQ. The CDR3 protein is CASSPHGGDSTSGSTDTQYF. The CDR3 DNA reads TGTGCCAGCAGTCCCCATGGAGGCGACTCTACGAGTGGCAGCACAGATACGCAGTATTTT.

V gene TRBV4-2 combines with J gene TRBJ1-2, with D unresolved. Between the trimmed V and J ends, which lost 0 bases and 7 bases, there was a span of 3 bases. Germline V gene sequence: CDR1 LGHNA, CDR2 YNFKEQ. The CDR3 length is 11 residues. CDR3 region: CASSQEGGYTF. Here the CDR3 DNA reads TGTGCCAGCAGCCAAGAAGGTGGCTACACCTTC.